This section outlines one TCR beta chain sequence together with its context. What it binds is not known. This sample is part of a study of graft-versus-host responses after intestinal transplantation. General study points: Ileal or blood samples showed some GvH clones first, and such clones were also found in recipient marrow.

The germline gives CDR1 GTSNPN, CDR2 SVGIG (reference sequence). This CDR3 has 15 amino acids. Germline trimming cut 3 bases from V and 3 bases from J; bases unmatched to any gene: 5. The repertoire was sequenced with immunoSEQ multiplex PCR; TCRdb's copy has only in-frame clones and lacks some. The sample contains some 90,000 clones, around 80% of which appear only once. This receptor was taken from a human donor who received an intestinal transplant. The sequencing here drew on unstimulated CD4+ T cells sorted from spleen or lymph node cells, taken before intestinal transplant. The chain uses TRBV30 and TRBJ2-1; 10 nucleotides align to TRBD1. CDR3 residues: CAWRKGQGLYNEQFF. The CDR3 coding sequence is TGTGCCTGGAGGAAGGGACAGGGGCTCTACAATGAGCAGTTCTTC.